The present entry profiles one T cell receptor beta chain with its context. The V gene's germline CDR1 is SQVTM and CDR2 ANQGSEA. CDR3 length: 13 residues. V lost 6 bases and J lost 5, with 13 bases in between. The sample is drawn from a study of T cell changes during pregnancy in multiple sclerosis. TCRdb's copy holds only in-frame clones and misses some; the assay was immunoSEQ multiplex PCR. The repertoire includes under 55,000 clones, approximately 94% of them detected once, and around 0.3% sits in the top ten. The chain couples TRBV29-1 to TRBJ2-2, with TRBD1 as a possible D gene (6 bases). This sample comprised CD4+ T cells from peripheral blood mononuclear cells, obtained in the third trimester of pregnancy. The source is a female donor with multiple sclerosis, enrolled in a pregnancy study. CDR3 protein: CSVHYQGTGELFF. The CDR3 nucleotides are TGCAGCGTGCATTACCAGGGGACCGGGGAGCTGTTTTTT.